This T cell receptor (beta chain) is from a study of T cells after yellow fever vaccination. CDR3 length: 14 residues. V was shortened by 6 bases and J by 3 bases, with 9 bases between the two germline ends. Germline lookup yields CDR1 SGHTA and CDR2 FQGNSA. Via MiXCR, TCRdb re-called the 5' RACE reads, giving one row per CDR3 protein. The sample records some 400,000 distinct CDR3 sequences, under 20% being singletons. The material was PBMCs, obtained before the yellow fever booster vaccination. The clonotype was recovered from a man aged 18 to 30 who received the YFV17D yellow fever vaccine. The genes are TRBV7-2 and TRBJ1-6, with no clear D. The CDR3 spells CASRDTLYNSPLHF. The CDR3 DNA is TGTGCCAGCAGAGACACCCTCTATAATTCACCCCTCCACTTT.